A selection of T cell receptor beta chains follows, all from one sample in a study of blood T cell repertoires in COVID-19. Profiled with immunoSEQ multiplex PCR; TCRdb holds only in-frame clones, not every one. The data show roughly 50,000 clones, approximately 80% seen once. The sample consisted of peripheral blood. The receptor set was obtained from a man aged 50-59 years with acute or convalescent COVID-19. CDR3s include the opening cysteine and the closing phenylalanine or tryptophan. D genes are given only for firm matches. The size field is filled for only some rows; it gives once, few, many or a size class.

V gene: TRBV7-9
clone size: NA
J gene: TRBJ2-3
D gene: NA
CDR3 protein: CASSSPERQGTDTQYF
CDR3 DNA: TGTGCCAGCAGCTCTCCCGAGCGTCAGGGGACAGATACGCAGTATTTT

V gene: TRBV9
clone size: NA
J gene: TRBJ2-3
D gene: TRBD1
CDR3 protein: CASSGTGTGPDTQYF
CDR3 DNA: TGTGCCAGCAGCGGAACCGGGACAGGGCCAGATACGCAGTATTTT

V gene: TRBV11-2
clone size: once
J gene: TRBJ2-5
D gene: NA
CDR3 protein: CASSLDSGGHETQYF
CDR3 DNA: TGTGCCAGCAGCTTAGATTCTGGAGGGCACGAGACCCAGTACTTC

V gene: TRBV2
clone size: NA
J gene: TRBJ2-3
D gene: NA
CDR3 protein: CASSEEGTQYF
CDR3 DNA: TGTGCCAGCAGTGAGGAGGGTACGCAGTATTTT

V gene: TRBV24-1
clone size: NA
J gene: TRBJ2-3
D gene: TRBD1
CDR3 protein: CATSRDRRTDTQYF
CDR3 DNA: TGTGCCACCAGCCGGGACAGACGCACAGATACGCAGTATTTT

V gene: TRBV5-4
clone size: few
J gene: TRBJ2-7
D gene: NA
CDR3 protein: CASTPGSGEQYF
CDR3 DNA: TGTGCCAGCACCCCCGGATCAGGGGAGCAGTACTTC

V gene: TRBV9
clone size: NA
J gene: TRBJ1-2
D gene: NA
CDR3 protein: CASSVDGTNYGYTF
CDR3 DNA: TGTGCCAGCAGCGTAGACGGGACTAACTATGGCTACACCTTC

V gene: TRBV19
clone size: NA
J gene: TRBJ2-1
D gene: NA
CDR3 protein: CASMDFFGGTSYNEQFF
CDR3 DNA: TGTGCCAGTATGGACTTTTTTGGGGGGACCTCCTACAATGAGCAGTTCTTC

V gene: TRBV6-1
clone size: NA
J gene: TRBJ2-5
D gene: NA
CDR3 protein: CASSETGWYQETQYF
CDR3 DNA: TGTGCCAGCAGTGAAACAGGGTGGTACCAAGAGACCCAGTACTTC

V gene: TRBV5-1
clone size: NA
J gene: TRBJ1-5
D gene: NA
CDR3 protein: CASSLGWGRNQPQHF
CDR3 DNA: TGCGCCAGCAGCTTGGGTTGGGGGCGAAATCAGCCCCAGCATTTT

V gene: TRBV2
clone size: once
J gene: TRBJ2-6
D gene: NA
CDR3 protein: CASRNPLQGYGANVLTF
CDR3 DNA: TGTGCCAGCAGGAACCCCCTCCAGGGGTACGGGGCCAACGTCCTGACTTTC

V gene: TRBV7-8
clone size: NA
J gene: TRBJ2-2
D gene: NA
CDR3 protein: CASSRGHDGHAAGGELFF
CDR3 DNA: TGTGCCAGCAGCCGTGGCCATGATGGACACGCGGCGGGAGGGGAGCTGTTTTTT

V gene: TRBV2
clone size: NA
J gene: TRBJ1-2
D gene: NA
CDR3 protein: CASSDPGKYYGYTF
CDR3 DNA: TGTGCCAGCAGTGATCCAGGGAAATACTATGGCTACACCTTC

V gene: TRBV19
clone size: NA
J gene: TRBJ2-5
D gene: NA
CDR3 protein: CASSTYGGYGETQYF
CDR3 DNA: TGTGCCAGTAGTACCTACGGCGGGTACGGTGAGACCCAGTACTTC

V gene: TRBV13
clone size: NA
J gene: TRBJ2-3
D gene: NA
CDR3 protein: CASSLIRGEIDTQYF
CDR3 DNA: TGTGCCAGCAGCTTAATCAGGGGAGAAATAGATACGCAGTATTTT

V gene: TRBV20-1
clone size: NA
J gene: TRBJ1-4
D gene: NA
CDR3 protein: CSAQGLGKLFF
CDR3 DNA: TGCAGTGCTCAGGGCCTCGGAAAACTGTTTTTT

V gene: TRBV7-3
clone size: NA
J gene: TRBJ2-3
D gene: NA
CDR3 protein: CASSLGSYTDTQYF
CDR3 DNA: TGTGCCAGCAGCTTAGGCTCTTACACAGATACGCAGTATTTT

V gene: TRBV5-3
clone size: NA
J gene: TRBJ2-3
D gene: TRBD2
CDR3 protein: CARSFLLAGCSTDTQYF
CDR3 DNA: TGTGCCAGAAGCTTCCTACTAGCGGGTTGTAGCACAGATACGCAGTATTTT

V gene: TRBV5-4
clone size: NA
J gene: TRBJ2-3
D gene: NA
CDR3 protein: CASGKRDSRTDTQYF
CDR3 DNA: TGTGCCAGCGGAAAACGGGACTCCCGCACAGATACGCAGTATTTT

V gene: TRBV5-1
clone size: NA
J gene: TRBJ2-7
D gene: NA
CDR3 protein: CASSRAGLSYEQYF
CDR3 DNA: TGCGCCAGCAGCCGAGCCGGACTCTCCTACGAGCAGTACTTC

V gene: TRBV5-6
clone size: NA
J gene: TRBJ1-6
D gene: TRBD1
CDR3 protein: CASSLAGQVIMGNSPLHF
CDR3 DNA: TGTGCCAGCAGCTTGGCGGGACAGGTTATTATGGGTAATTCACCCCTCCACTTT

V gene: TRBV9
clone size: NA
J gene: TRBJ1-1
D gene: TRBD1
CDR3 protein: CASSVEDRGVNTEAFF
CDR3 DNA: TGTGCCAGCAGCGTAGAGGACAGGGGAGTGAACACTGAAGCTTTCTTT

V gene: TRBV19
clone size: NA
J gene: TRBJ1-2
D gene: NA
CDR3 protein: CASSIGGNYGYTF
CDR3 DNA: TGTGCCAGTAGTATCGGGGGTAACTATGGCTACACCTTC

V gene: TRBV2
clone size: NA
J gene: TRBJ1-2
D gene: TRBD1
CDR3 protein: CASRTGQGIGGYTF
CDR3 DNA: TGTGCCAGCAGGACGGGACAGGGGATCGGTGGCTACACCTTC

V gene: TRBV5-1
clone size: NA
J gene: TRBJ2-5
D gene: TRBD2
CDR3 protein: CASSPGGRGALYF
CDR3 DNA: TGCGCCAGCAGCCCCGGGGGGCGGGGGGCCCTCTACTTC

V gene: TRBV28
clone size: NA
J gene: TRBJ2-7
D gene: NA
CDR3 protein: CASSPTGESRNEQYF
CDR3 DNA: TGTGCCAGCAGCCCCACCGGGGAGAGTAGGAACGAGCAGTACTTC

V gene: TRBV6-2/TRBV6-3
clone size: NA
J gene: TRBJ2-6
D gene: NA
CDR3 protein: CASSYTPLRANVLTF
CDR3 DNA: TGTGCCAGCAGTTACACACCCTTACGGGCCAACGTCCTGACTTTC

V gene: TRBV28
clone size: NA
J gene: TRBJ2-5
D gene: TRBD1
CDR3 protein: CASRPSGTGAVIGGTQYF
CDR3 DNA: TGTGCCAGCAGACCGTCCGGGACAGGGGCCGTCATAGGCGGGACCCAGTACTTC

V gene: TRBV5-5
clone size: NA
J gene: TRBJ1-1
D gene: TRBD1
CDR3 protein: CASSRDSEAFF
CDR3 DNA: TGTGCCAGCAGCAGGGACAGCGAAGCTTTCTTT

V gene: TRBV4-1
clone size: NA
J gene: TRBJ2-3
D gene: NA
CDR3 protein: CASSQVGIAFPDTQYF
CDR3 DNA: TGCGCCAGCAGCCAGGTTGGGATAGCGTTCCCAGATACGCAGTATTTT

V gene: TRBV10-3
clone size: NA
J gene: TRBJ1-1
D gene: NA
CDR3 protein: CAISEPVRDTEAFF
CDR3 DNA: TGTGCCATCAGTGAGCCGGTGAGGGACACTGAAGCTTTCTTT

V gene: TRBV7-8
clone size: NA
J gene: TRBJ2-1
D gene: NA
CDR3 protein: CASLGQGGSYNEQFF
CDR3 DNA: TGTGCCAGTTTAGGGCAGGGGGGCTCCTACAATGAGCAGTTCTTC

V gene: TRBV3-1/TRBV3-2
clone size: once
J gene: TRBJ1-2
D gene: NA
CDR3 protein: CASSQGQLPATF
CDR3 DNA: TGTGCCAGCAGCCAGGGACAACTCCCCGCCACCTTC

V gene: TRBV9
clone size: NA
J gene: TRBJ1-3
D gene: NA
CDR3 protein: CASSVAVSGNTIYF
CDR3 DNA: TGTGCCAGCAGCGTAGCGGTGTCTGGAAACACCATATATTTT

V gene: TRBV6-5
clone size: NA
J gene: TRBJ2-2
D gene: NA
CDR3 protein: CASSRGRGELFF
CDR3 DNA: TGTGCCAGCTCGAGAGGGAGAGGGGAGCTGTTTTTT